Below, 27 T cell receptor beta chains from the same sample are listed, as sequenced in a study of identical twins. TCRdb independently ran MiXCR on the 5' RACE reads; one entry per CDR3 protein. The sample yields 400,000 to 550,000 distinct CDR3 sequences, 24% seen once. The sample was also reused in another study, on T cells expressing NK-cell markers.

The sequenced sample was CD4+ T cells sorted from blood. These receptors were collected from a woman between 18 and 30 years old in good health.

This clonotype has a count of ten or more. CDR3 coding DNA: TGTGCCAGCAGCGCAGGGTTTAGCACAGATACGCAGTATTTT. Translation: CASSAGFSTDTQYF. This sequence joins TRBV9 and TRBJ2-3, with a tentative D call TRBD1 (5 bases). Germline values: CDR1 SGDLS, CDR2 YYNGEE. CDR3 length: 14 residues. V gave up 3 bases and J gave up 0 bases, with 8 bases separating them.

The chain recombines TRBV12-3 or TRBV12-4 with TRBJ1-2; TRBD1 is a possible D gene (6 bases). Trimming took off 5 bases at V and 8 bases at J, with 15 bases between the two ends. CDR3 length: 13 amino acids. CDR3 in amino acids: CASSLRGEGGYTF. As DNA, the CDR3 is TGTGCCAGCAGTCTCAGGGGAGAAGGGGGCTACACCTTC.

This clonotype was observed a handful of times. The chain recombines TRBV20-1 with TRBJ2-1, with D perhaps given as TRBD1 or TRBD2 (5 bases each). Looked up from germline, CDR1 is DFQATT and CDR2 is SNEGSKA (reference sequence). This CDR3 is built from 16 residues. Trimming removed 0 bases from V and 0 bases from J, with 12 bases in between. The CDR3 DNA is TGCAGTGCTAGAGATTGGGGGTTCAGCTCCTACAATGAGCAGTTCTTC. It translates to CSARDWGFSSYNEQFF.

V usage is TRBV20-1 and J usage is TRBJ2-7; TRBD2 matches at 11 bases. Germline V gene sequence: CDR1 DFQATT, CDR2 SNEGSKA (reference sequence). V shed 3 bases, J shed 4 bases, and the junction held 2 bases outside the gene matches. The CDR3 extends over 13 amino acids. In nucleotides, the CDR3 is TGCAGTGCTAGCGCTAGCGGGAGGTACGAGCAGTACTTC. It encodes CSASASGRYEQYF.

This chain connects TRBV9 to TRBJ2-7; TRBD2 aligns across 7 bases. Germline CDR1 and CDR2: SGDLS and YYNGEE. There are 15 residues in the CDR3. V trimming: 0 bases; J trimming: 4 bases; junction bases outside the gene matches: 7. CDR3 amino acids: CASSVGGGSLYEQYF. CDR3 DNA sequence: TGTGCCAGCAGCGTAGGCGGGGGAAGCCTATACGAGCAGTACTTC.

The J gene is TRBJ2-3, the V gene TRBV2, with 7 bases identical to TRBD1. Germline values: CDR1 SNHLY, CDR2 FYNNEI. V shed 7 bases and J 4 bases; nucleotides not matched to a gene: 8. The CDR3 has 14 amino acids. This CDR3 is CASTPRGGADTQYF. CDR3 nucleotide sequence: TGTGCCAGCACCCCACGAGGGGGCGCAGATACGCAGTATTTT.

The chain combines TRBV7-2 with TRBJ1-2; TRBD1 agrees at 8 bases. CDR1 and CDR2 (germline): SGHTA, FQGNSA. Unmatched junction bases numbered 7, after V lost 2 bases and J lost 5 bases. The CDR3 sequence is 15 residues long. The CDR3 DNA sequence: TGTGCCAGCAGCTTAATCCGGACAGGGAGTTATGGCTACACCTTC. Translating gives CASSLIRTGSYGYTF.

This chain uses TRBV30 with TRBJ2-3; no firm D call. CDR1 is GTSNPN and CDR2 is SVGIG in the germline V gene (reference sequence). V was trimmed by 1 base and J by 4 bases, leaving 6 bases between them. The CDR3 extends over 12 amino acids. The CDR3 is CAWSGVPDTQYF. The DNA for the CDR3 is TGTGCCTGGAGTGGTGTGCCAGATACGCAGTATTTT. The whole variable domain, remainder taken from reference TRBV30 and TRBJ2-3, is SQTIHQWPATLVQPVGSPLSLECTVEGTSNPNLYWYRQAAGRGLQLLFYSVGIGQISSEVPQNLSASRPQDRQFILSSKKLLLSDSGFYLCAWSGVPDTQYFGPGTRLTVL.

This clonotype was observed a handful of times. The rearrangement links TRBV7-9 to TRBJ2-3; TRBD1 is a possible D gene (6 bases). This CDR3 is built from 13 residues. From germline, CDR1 is SEHNR and CDR2 FQNEAQ (reference sequence). V shed 5 bases and J shed 5 bases, with 11 bases lying between them. The CDR3 spells CASSPNREDTQYF. The CDR3 DNA is TGTGCCAGCAGCCCTAACAGGGAAGATACGCAGTATTTT.

The chain employs TRBV5-1 and TRBJ2-5; tentatively, D is TRBD2 (5 bases). The CDR3 is 14 amino acids. Germline V CDR1 and CDR2: SGHRS, YFSETQ. V lost 4 bases and J 1 base, leaving 11 bases between the germline ends. CDR3 bases: TGCGCCAGCAGCGAACAAGCGGTCCAAGAGACCCAGTACTTC. Protein sequence: CASSEQAVQETQYF.

This clonotype was counted ten times or more. The chain combines TRBV12-3 or TRBV12-4 with TRBJ2-7; 7 nucleotides match TRBD1. CDR3 length: 12 amino acids. V trimming: 5 bases; J trimming: 8 bases; junction bases outside the gene matches: 6. The chain's CDR3 is CASSPTGPQQYF. Written as DNA, the CDR3 is TGTGCCAGCAGTCCGACAGGGCCCCAGCAGTACTTC.

The V call is TRBV5-1, the J call TRBJ2-5, with 9 bases matching TRBD1. Trimming removed 0 bases from V and 4 bases from J; junction bases left unmatched: 1. CDR1 and CDR2 (germline): SGHRS, YFSETQ. This CDR3 has 14 residues. The CDR3 reads CASSLGTGAETQYF. The CDR3 DNA sequence: TGCGCCAGCAGCTTGGGGACAGGGGCAGAGACCCAGTACTTC. The full variable domain, rest sourced from reference TRBV5-1 and TRBJ2-5, is KAGVTQTPRYLIKTRGQQVTLSCSPISGHRSVSWYQQTPGQGLQFLFEYFSETQRNKGNFPGRFSGRQFSNSRSEMNVSTLELGDSALYLCASSLGTGAETQYFGPGTRLLVL.

The genes are TRBV9 and TRBJ2-3; 7 bases match TRBD2. V was pared by 4 bases and J by 4 bases, with 15 bases of the junction left unmatched. The germline V gene encodes CDR1 SGDLS and CDR2 YYNGEE. This CDR3 contains 17 residues. CDR3 nucleotides: TGTGCCAGCAGCTTCCGACCCCGCGGGAGATCGGCAGATACGCAGTATTTT. Amino acids: CASSFRPRGRSADTQYF.

CDR3 in amino acids: CASGLPNQPQHF. The DNA for the CDR3 is TGTGCTAGTGGTTTGCCTAATCAGCCCCAGCATTTT. J is TRBJ1-5 and V is TRBV12-5, with unresolved D. There are 12 residues in the CDR3. V gave up 2 bases and J gave up 4 bases, with 3 bases separating them. CDR1 is LGHNT and CDR2 is FRNRAP in the germline V gene.

The chain employs TRBV7-7 and TRBJ2-2; D gene uncertain. The CDR3 has 13 amino acids. V was pared by 1 base and J by 6 bases, with 6 bases between. The germline V gene has CDR1 SSHAT and CDR2 FNYEAQ (reference sequence). CDR3 in amino acids: CASSLGWSGELFF. The CDR3 DNA sequence: TGTGCCAGCAGCTTAGGATGGTCCGGGGAGCTGTTTTTT.

This clonotype appeared a few times. The CDR3 nucleotides read TGTGCCAGCAGATTCACCGGGGAGCTGTTTTTT. Translated: CASRFTGELFF. The chain has TRBV12-3 or TRBV12-4 and TRBJ2-2; D unclear. V dropped 6 bases and J dropped 4 bases, with 3 bases sitting between them. The CDR3 runs to 11 residues.

The J gene is TRBJ2-7, the V gene TRBV9; D call uncertain. CDR3 length equals 13 residues. V lost 3 bases and J 3 bases, leaving 10 bases between the germline ends. The germline V gene encodes CDR1 SGDLS and CDR2 YYNGEE. Here the CDR3 DNA reads TGTGCCAGCAGCGCCCCGTGGAACTACGAGCAGTACTTC. Protein: CASSAPWNYEQYF.

The rearrangement joins TRBV6-5 to TRBJ1-5; no firm D call. This CDR3 region has 14 residues. The V and J ends lost 2 bases and 3 bases respectively, with 8 bases between them. Germline-derived CDR1 and CDR2 are MNHEY and SVGAGI. CDR3 region: CASSYGLSNQPQHF. CDR3 nucleotide sequence: TGTGCCAGCAGTTACGGTCTTTCCAATCAGCCCCAGCATTTT.

This clonotype was picked up many times. The chain links TRBV7-9 to TRBJ1-5; the D is unclear. The V gene lost 2 bases and the J gene lost 5 bases, with 7 bases spanning the gap. Per germline, CDR1 SEHNR and CDR2 FQNEAQ (reference sequence). CDR3 length: 13 amino acids. CDR3 bases: TGTGCCAGCAGCTTATTGGGTGATCAGCCCCAGCATTTT. Its translation: CASSLLGDQPQHF.

The V gene is TRBV7-6, the J gene TRBJ2-2; no clear D. This CDR3 region has 16 residues. Between the trimmed V and J ends, which lost 4 bases and 2 bases, there was a span of 14 bases. Germline CDR1 and CDR2: SGHVS and FNYEAQ. Here the CDR3 DNA reads TGTGCCAGCAGCTACTCGGCGGCTACTAACACCGGGGAGCTGTTTTTT. Translating gives CASSYSAATNTGELFF.

This clonotype has more than one count but fewer than ten. J is TRBJ2-7 and V is TRBV6-2 or TRBV6-3; D is possibly TRBD2 (6 bases). Trimming cost V 5 bases and J 3 bases, with 17 bases left between them. This CDR3 is 15 amino acids long. CDR1 and CDR2 (germline): MNHEY, SVGEGT. CDR3 nucleotide sequence: TGTGCCAGCAGTGGTTCTTTGGGGAGGATCTACGAGCAGTACTTC. Translated, it gives CASSGSLGRIYEQYF.

This clonotype was observed a few times. This sequence joins TRBV11-3 and TRBJ2-7; D possibly corresponds to TRBD1 (5 bases). The CDR3 has 14 amino acids. Germline assignment: CDR1 SGHNT and CDR2 YENEEA. V was shortened by 0 bases and J by 1 base, with 7 bases between the two germline ends. In DNA form, the CDR3 reads TGTGCCAGCAGCTTAGAAGACAGATCCTACGAGCAGTACTTC. Protein sequence: CASSLEDRSYEQYF.

This chain links TRBV7-8 with TRBJ2-1; perhaps TRBD2 as D (5 bases). Trimming took 3 bases from V and 8 from J, leaving 11 bases between them. CDR3 length equals 13 residues. CDR1 is SGHVS and CDR2 is FQNEAQ in the germline V gene. The CDR3, as DNA: TGTGCCAGCAGCTTTACGGGGAAGGATGAGCAGTTCTTC. Translation: CASSFTGKDEQFF.

This clonotype has just a few counts. V usage is TRBV5-5 and J usage is TRBJ1-5; tentative D call: TRBD1 (5 bases). The V gene's germline CDR1 is SGHKS and CDR2 YYEKEE (reference sequence). The CDR3 covers 14 residues. Between the trimmed V and J ends, which lost 1 base and 2 bases, there was a span of 7 bases. CDR3 nucleotide sequence: TGTGCCAGCAGCTTGTTACAGGGCAATCAGCCCCAGCATTTT. Amino acid sequence: CASSLLQGNQPQHF.

This clonotype was picked up a small number of times. V usage is TRBV20-1 and J usage is TRBJ2-4; weak D call: TRBD1 (5 bases). Germline V lookup: CDR1 DFQATT, CDR2 SNEGSKA (reference sequence). The CDR3 is made up of 11 amino acids. With 6 bases removed from V and 14 bases from J, the gap between germline ends came to 17 bases. The CDR3 DNA sequence: TGCAGTGCCGCGACCGCGAAGGGGAAGTACTTC. It translates to CSAATAKGKYF.

This clonotype was counted only a few times. The gene calls are TRBV6-5 and TRBJ2-3; the match to TRBD2 covers 8 bases. The CDR3 runs 14 residues. Losses at the gene ends were 3 bases for V and 7 bases for J; bases not matched to a gene: 6. CDR1 and CDR2 from the germline V gene are MNHEY and SVGAGI. The CDR3 region is CASSYTTGGHTQYF. The CDR3 DNA sequence: TGTGCCAGCAGTTATACGACGGGGGGGCATACGCAGTATTTT.

The rearrangement joins TRBV7-9 to TRBJ1-2; D may be TRBD1 (6 bases). Germline CDR1 reads SEHNR; CDR2 reads FQNEAQ (reference sequence). V lost 5 bases and J 3 bases, leaving 19 bases between the germline ends. The CDR3 spans 16 residues. In DNA, the CDR3 is TGTGCCAGCAGCCGCGGACAGCCTCGGGGGGACTATGGCTACACCTTC. It codes for CASSRGQPRGDYGYTF. Complete variable domain (other parts from reference TRBV7-9 and TRBJ1-2): DTGVSQNPRHKITKRGQNVTFRCDPISEHNRLYWYRQTLGQGPEFLTYFQNEAQLEKSRLLSDRFSAERPKGSFSTLEIQRTEQGDSAMYLCASSRGQPRGDYGYTFGSGTRLTVV.